This is a list of T cell receptor beta chains from one sample in a study of siplizumab effects on memory and regulatory T cells. TCRdb's table, derived via immunoSEQ multiplex PCR, lists solely in-frame clones and lacks some. In the table there are 100,000 or so clones, about 94% of which are singletons. Sequenced sample: non-Treg CD4+ T cells sorted from blood. All receptors come from a human donor in good health. The CDR3 runs from the conserved cysteine through the conserved F or W. D genes are given only for firm matches. Not all rows give a size; the values are once, few, many and, for expanded clones, a class.

>TRBV5-1|.|.|TRBJ2-5
TGCGCCAGCAGCTTTGGAGTTGGGGAGACCCAGTACTTC
CASSFGVGETQYF
>TRBV18|once|TRBD2|TRBJ2-7
TGTGCCAGCTCACCGGGACTACAATACGAGCAGTACTTC
CASSPGLQYEQYF
>TRBV19|.|.|TRBJ1-4
TGTGCCAGTAGTACTGGCAGACTCCTCCCGGATGAAAAACTGTTTTTT
CASSTGRLLPDEKLFF
>TRBV4-2|.|.|TRBJ2-2
TGTGCCAGCAGCCAAGAGGGGGACGCTCAATCCACCGGGGAGCTGTTTTTT
CASSQEGDAQSTGELFF
>TRBV28|.|.|TRBJ2-7
TGTGCCAGCATACCAGGTTCGAGCTCCTACGAGCAGTACTTC
CASIPGSSSYEQYF
>TRBV7-3|.|.|TRBJ2-1
TGTGCCAGCAGCCTAGACTATATCAATGAGCAGTTCTTC
CASSLDYINEQFF
>TRBV18|.|TRBD2|TRBJ2-3
TGTGCCAGCTCACCACAACTCACGGGGGGAACAGATACGCAGTATTTT
CASSPQLTGGTDTQYF
>TRBV6-5|.|.|TRBJ1-1
TGTGCCAGCAGTTACTCAGGCAGGTACACTGAAGCTTTCTTT
CASSYSGRYTEAFF
>TRBV18|.|.|TRBJ1-5
TGTGCCAGCTCACCTCAAGGGCAGCCCCAGCATTTT
CASSPQGQPQHF
>TRBV27|.|.|TRBJ2-7
TGTGCCAGCAGTCTCCAGGAAGACGAGCAGTACTTC
CASSLQEDEQYF
>TRBV6-1|.|.|TRBJ2-7
TGTGCCAGCAGTGGACAGAGCTCCTACGAGCAGTACTTC
CASSGQSSYEQYF
>TRBV18|.|.|TRBJ2-5
TGTGCCAGCTCACCCGGGGAGTTAGAGACCCAGTACTTC
CASSPGELETQYF
>TRBV6-5|.|.|TRBJ2-2
TGTGCCAGCAGTTTGGACTCCACCGGGGAGCTGTTTTTT
CASSLDSTGELFF
>TRBV28|.|TRBD1|TRBJ2-7
TGTGCCAGCATTCAGGAGGGGACAGGGGGCAATCTGTTCGAGCAGTACTTC
CASIQEGTGGNLFEQYF
>TRBV5-5|.|.|TRBJ1-1
TGTGCCAGCAGCTTGGATATGGGACGCGTAGCTTTCTTT
CASSLDMGRVAFF
>TRBV30|.|.|TRBJ2-7
TGTGCCTGGAGTACGGGGGGCTACTCCTACGAGCAGTACTTC
CAWSTGGYSYEQYF
>TRBV5-8|.|.|TRBJ1-2
TGTGCCGCCGGGGACCCTAACCTTAAAGGCTACACCTTC
CAAGDPNLKGYTF
>TRBV7-9|once|.|TRBJ2-5
TGTGCCAGCAGCAAAGGGGGGACCACTAGGACGGAGACCCAGTACTTC
CASSKGGTTRTETQYF
>TRBV28|.|.|TRBJ1-5
TGTGCCAGCGGAGGACCGGCCTTAAATCAGCCCCAGCATTTT
CASGGPALNQPQHF
>TRBV19|once|.|TRBJ2-5
TGTGCCAGTAGTATAGATCCGACAGGACACCGGGAGACCCAGTACTTC
CASSIDPTGHRETQYF
>TRBV9|.|.|TRBJ1-3
TGTGCCAGCAGCGTAGTATCTGGGCCTGGAAACACCATATATTTT
CASSVVSGPGNTIYF
>TRBV19|.|.|TRBJ1-2
TGTGCCAGTAGGGCAGGGTCTGACTATGGCTACACCTTC
CASRAGSDYGYTF
>TRBV18|.|.|TRBJ2-7
TGTGCCAGCTGTCTTACAGGGGCGGGAGAGCAGTACTTC
CASCLTGAGEQYF
>TRBV4-1|.|.|TRBJ1-3
TGCGCCAGCAGCCAAGGGGGACGTGGAAACACCATATATTTT
CASSQGGRGNTIYF
>TRBV20-1|once|.|TRBJ2-7
TGCAGTGCTAGTCTCCGGGACGAGCAGTACTTC
CSASLRDEQYF
>TRBV29-1|once|TRBD1|TRBJ2-7
TGCAGCGTCTTAACGGGACAGACCGTTTACGAGCAGTACTTC
CSVLTGQTVYEQYF
>TRBV19|.|TRBD1|TRBJ1-2
TGTGCCAGTAGCCAGGGGGGAGGCTATGGCTACACCTTC
CASSQGGGYGYTF
>TRBV18|.|TRBD1|TRBJ2-7
TGTGCCAGCTCGCGTTCGGGACAGGGTTCCTACGAGCAGTACTTC
CASSRSGQGSYEQYF
>TRBV7-2|.|TRBD2|TRBJ2-7
TGTGCCAGCAGCTTTAGCGGGAGGGCCTACGAGCAGTACTTC
CASSFSGRAYEQYF
>TRBV29-1|.|.|TRBJ2-3
TGCAGCGTAGAAAGCGGGAGCACAGATACGCAGTATTTT
CSVESGSTDTQYF
>TRBV7-9|.|TRBD1|TRBJ1-2
TGTGCCAGCAGCTTCCGGGACAGGGGAGGCTACACCTTC
CASSFRDRGGYTF
>TRBV5-1|.|.|TRBJ2-5
TGCGCCAGCAGTTCAGGGGTTGGTGAGACCCAGTACTTC
CASSSGVGETQYF
>TRBV7-9|.|TRBD1|TRBJ2-1
TGTGCCAGCACCAGGGGGAAAAACAATGAGCAGTTCTTC
CASTRGKNNEQFF
>TRBV25-1|.|TRBD1|TRBJ2-7
TGTGCCAGCATTACAGGGGGCGGGTCTGAGCAGTACTTC
CASITGGGSEQYF
>TRBV20-1|.|.|TRBJ2-1
TGCAGTGCTAGCCCCAACAATGAGCAGTTCTTC
CSASPNNEQFF
>TRBV10-2|.|.|TRBJ2-6
TGCGCCAGCATTCCGGTGTCTGGGGCCAACGTCCTGACTTTC
CASIPVSGANVLTF
>TRBV15|.|.|TRBJ1-4
TGTGCCACCAGAGAAAAACTGTTTTTT
CATREKLFF
>TRBV11-3|.|.|TRBJ2-7
TGTGCCAGCAGCCGTAAGGGGGGGTACGAGCAGTACTTC
CASSRKGGYEQYF
>TRBV2|.|TRBD1|TRBJ1-5
TGTGCCAGCAGGCCCGGGGGACAGGCACCCCAGCATTTT
CASRPGGQAPQHF
>TRBV27|.|.|TRBJ2-7
TGTGCCAGCAGTCGACCGGGGGCCGGTACCTACGAGCAGTACTTC
CASSRPGAGTYEQYF
>TRBV5-4|.|TRBD1|TRBJ1-2
TGTGCCAGCAGCCCCCGGACCGGGACAGAAGGACCTGGCTACACCTTC
CASSPRTGTEGPGYTF
>TRBV5-1|.|TRBD2|TRBJ2-3
TGCGCCAGCAGCTTGGTGGCTAGCGGGGTCACAGATACGCAGTATTTT
CASSLVASGVTDTQYF
>TRBV25-1|.|TRBD1|TRBJ1-1
TGTGCCAGCAGTAGACAGGGGGCTGAAGCTTTCTTT
CASSRQGAEAFF
>TRBV5-8|.|TRBD1|TRBJ1-1
TGTGCCAGCAGCAGGGGACAGGGGTTGATCTCTGAAGCTTTCTTT
CASSRGQGLISEAFF